This entry describes one T cell receptor beta chain. Its specificity is unknown. TCRdb re-called the reads through MiXCR, storing one row per CDR3 protein. In the table there are roughly 340,000 distinct CDR3 sequences, approximately 32% of which are singletons. These data come from a study of T cell repertoires in cytomegalovirus infection. The CDR3 runs to 16 residues. V was pared by 5 bases and J by 1 base, with 10 bases of the junction left unmatched. CDR1 is SGHTA, CDR2 FQGTGA, per germline. The sequencing used cultured PBMCs, collected from culture after CMV antigen stimulation. The chain has TRBV7-3 and TRBJ1-2, with TRBD1 matching 7 bases. The TCR was taken from a human donor in good health (CMV status not recorded). Some clones in this sample may be carry-over from other donors' samples. The CDR3 sequence is CASSEYPGGGNYGYTF. The CDR3 DNA sequence: TGTGCCAGCAGCGAATACCCAGGGGGTGGTAACTATGGCTACACCTTC.